This passage covers 27 T cell receptor beta chains from one sample sequenced in a study of CD8+CD57+ T cells in acquired aplastic anemia (dated by TCRdb to 2017 to 2018). Sequencing relied on an Illumina HiSeq 2000. Profiling of TCR beta VDJ combinations and CDR3 sequences used genomic DNA as the template. TCRdb reprocessing: public reads trimmed at Q25 with fastp, clones called with MiXCR, in-frame beta chains kept. CDR3 protein sequences are deduplicated, and each keeps its most common genes and DNA. For this sample the table gives some 410,000 distinct CDR3 sequences, of which under 80% were detected only once. The ten largest clones take up less than 4% of the sample. Sequenced material: sorted CD4+, CD8+, or CD8+CD57+ T cells (not recorded which) from PBMCs. Source of these receptors: a human donor in good health, serving as a control.

This clonotype was counted at least ten times. The rearrangement uses TRBV4-3 and TRBJ2-7, with D perhaps matching TRBD1 (5 bases). The CDR3 extends over 14 amino acids. The ends were cut back, 0 bases at V and 2 bases at J, with 8 bases in the middle. Germline values: CDR1 LGHNA, CDR2 YSLEER. The CDR3 sequence: CASSQDQTAYEQYF. CDR3 coding DNA: TGCGCCAGCAGCCAAGACCAGACAGCCTACGAGCAGTACTTC.

This clonotype was picked up a small number of times. V gene TRBV15 combines with J gene TRBJ1-2, with 10 bases aligning to TRBD1. This CDR3 is 13 amino acids long. The junction had 7 bases not matched to a gene; V was cut back by 8 bases and J by 7 bases. CDR1 and CDR2 (germline): LNHNV, YYDKDF (reference sequence). DNA of the CDR3: TGTGCCACCTCCCCCGGGGACAGGGGTGGCTACACCTTC. It encodes CATSPGDRGGYTF.

The chain recombines TRBV20-1 with TRBJ2-5; tentative D call: TRBD2 (5 bases). The CDR3 has 15 amino acids. CDR1 is DFQATT and CDR2 is SNEGSKA in the germline V gene (reference sequence). V lost 3 bases to trimming and J lost 5 bases, with 19 bases between them. The DNA of the CDR3 is TGCAGTGCTAGTCGGGCGGCGACGGGGTTGGAGACCCAGTACTTC. This sequence encodes CSASRAATGLETQYF.

The V gene is TRBV5-6, the J gene TRBJ1-2, with TRBD1 identical over 8 bases. Germline V gene data show CDR1 as SGHDT and CDR2 as YYEEEE. The CDR3 totals 18 residues. Germline trimming cut 6 bases from V and 4 bases from J; bases unmatched to any gene: 20. This CDR3 reads CASIPSRAGGGIGYGYTF. CDR3 nucleotide sequence: TGTGCCAGCATCCCTTCGAGGGCAGGGGGCGGGATTGGCTATGGCTACACCTTC.

This clonotype was seen only a few times. A read error is possible here, since a much larger clone lies one base away. The gene calls are TRBV6-1 and TRBJ1-2; possible D gene TRBD1, 5 bases. V lost 6 bases, J lost 3 bases, and 14 bases lay in between. This CDR3 region has 14 residues. Germline assignment: CDR1 MNHNS and CDR2 SASEGT. The CDR3 nucleotides are TGTGCCAGCAGAGCGGGACGGCGGGACTATGGCTACACCTTC. This codes for CASRAGRRDYGYTF.

The rearrangement uses TRBV6-5 and TRBJ1-6; 7 nucleotides line up with TRBD1. Germline assignment: CDR1 MNHEY and CDR2 SVGAGI. The junction had 16 bases not matched to a gene; V was cut back by 9 bases and J by 11 bases. The CDR3 runs 15 residues. CDR3 protein: CARITQQGRWAPLHF. The CDR3 DNA sequence: TGTGCCAGGATAACGCAACAGGGGCGATGGGCACCCCTCCACTTT.

The chain has TRBV7-9 and TRBJ2-7; 10 bases line up with TRBD1. This CDR3 spans 15 amino acids. CDR1 is SEHNR and CDR2 is FQNEAQ in the germline V gene (reference sequence). The V segment lost 1 base and the J segment 3 bases; nucleotides outside the gene matches: 3. As DNA, the CDR3 is TGTGCCAGCAGCTTAGTGGGACAGGGGAGCTACGAGCAGTACTTC. Translation gives CASSLVGQGSYEQYF.

This clonotype appeared many times. The chain couples TRBV30 to TRBJ1-1; D is undetermined. Germline loops: CDR1 GTSNPN, CDR2 SVGIG (reference sequence). The V end was cut by 3 bases, the J end by 5 bases, with 19 bases between. The CDR3 runs to 15 residues. For the CDR3, the DNA is TGTGCCTGGAGCCGTAACCGATACAGCGGGACTGAAGCTTTCTTT. It translates to CAWSRNRYSGTEAFF.

The rearrangement links TRBV20-1 to TRBJ2-7, with D possibly being TRBD1 (6 bases). With 1 base removed from V and 2 bases from J, the gap between germline ends came to 15 bases. Germline V gene data show CDR1 as DFQATT and CDR2 as SNEGSKA (reference sequence). This CDR3 comprises 15 residues. The CDR3 is CSARGVAGATYEQYF. CDR3 sequence (DNA): TGCAGTGCTAGAGGAGTTGCAGGGGCCACCTACGAGCAGTACTTC.

As for this clonotype: The junction differs from germline at one of its ends, possibly a read error. V and J are TRBV15 and TRBJ2-2; TRBD1 aligns across 7 bases. CDR1 is LNHNV, CDR2 YYDKDF, per germline (reference sequence). The CDR3 is 15 residues long. CDR3 sequence: CATSPDRADTGEQFF. The CDR3, as DNA: TGTGCCACCAGCCCCGACAGGGCCGATACCGGCGAGCAGTTTTTT.

Regarding this clonotype: The conserved phenylalanine or tryptophan is not found at the CDR3 terminus, so this likely reflects a read error. No DNA is shown, since the ends of the CDR3 on it are uncertain; the CDR3 is the one TCRdb lists. The V call is TRBV7-9, the J call TRBJ1-1; the table's D call, TRBD1, was not checked against the DNA. CDR1 is SEHNR, CDR2 FQNEAQ, per germline (reference sequence). Termini included, the CDR3 measures 13 amino acids. CDR3 protein: CASSHRRISPSFL.

This clonotype was seen more than once but under ten times. The chain employs TRBV6-1 and TRBJ1-3; TRBD1 aligns across 8 bases. Germline CDR1 MNHNS, CDR2 SASEGT. The junction had 10 bases not matched to a gene; V was cut back by 5 bases and J by 1 base. The CDR3 consists of 17 residues. The CDR3 sequence is CASSPLVRGRSGNTIYF. Here the CDR3 DNA reads TGTGCCAGCAGTCCTTTGGTCAGGGGGCGGTCTGGAAACACCATATATTTT.

About this clonotype itself: Likely a read error: the CDR3 ends without its conserved phenylalanine or tryptophan. This sequence joins TRBV6-5 and TRBJ1-5, with TRBD1 identical over 7 bases. The CDR3 totals 19 residues. V dropped 6 bases and J dropped 0; count of bases not matched to a gene: 17. In germline, CDR1 is MNHEY, CDR2 SVGAGI. In nucleotides, the CDR3 is TGTGCCAGCAGGGGGGGAGGGACAGCGATTCCGAATAGCAATCAGCCCCAGCATCTT. Translating it yields CASRGGGTAIPNSNQPQHL.

This clonotype has a count of ten or more. The chain joins TRBV29-1 to TRBJ1-5; no clear D. This CDR3 region has 15 residues. V lost 7 bases, J lost 0 bases, and 16 bases lay in between. Germline V lookup: CDR1 SQVTM, CDR2 ANQGSEA. CDR3 nucleotides: TGCAGCGCGTCAGACGGCCTCGGTAGCAATCAGCCCCAGCATTTT. Protein: CSASDGLGSNQPQHF. Drawing the rest from reference TRBV29-1 and TRBJ1-5, the complete variable domain is SAVISQKPSRDICQRGTSLTIQCQVDSQVTMMFWYRQQPGQSLTLIATANQGSEATYESGFVIDKFPISRPNLTFSTLTVSNMSPEDSSIYLCSASDGLGSNQPQHFGDGTRLSIL.

As regards this clonotype: Since no conserved phenylalanine or tryptophan closes the CDR3, a read error is the likely cause. The DNA is left out, because the CDR3 cannot be placed on it with certainty; the CDR3 is given as TCRdb lists it. The chain links TRBV7-3 to TRBJ2-7. The CDR3 is made up of 13 amino acids, end residues included. Germline lookup yields CDR1 SGHTA and CDR2 FQGTGA. This CDR3 is CASSLGKEQETQY.

V is TRBV7-2 and J is TRBJ2-7; 8 nucleotides match TRBD2. J gave up 10 bases and V 9 bases, and 11 bases lay outside the gene matches. This CDR3 has 12 residues. Per the germline V gene, CDR1 is SGHTA and CDR2 is FQGNSA. CDR3 amino acids: CARTHSGGQQYV. The CDR3 DNA sequence: TGTGCCAGGACCCACAGCGGGGGACAACAGTACGTC.

The V gene is TRBV12-3 or TRBV12-4, the J gene TRBJ2-7; the match to TRBD2 covers 7 bases. V shed 6 bases, J shed 1 base, and the junction held 9 bases outside the gene matches. The CDR3 loop spans 15 amino acids. The CDR3: CASSQASGDSYEQYF. DNA of the CDR3: TGTGCCAGCAGCCAGGCGAGCGGGGATTCCTACGAGCAGTACTTC.

This chain joins TRBV30 and TRBJ1-6; TRBD1 might be the D (5 bases). The CDR3 extends over 19 amino acids. Germline CDR1 reads GTSNPN; CDR2 reads SVGIG (reference sequence). Trimming took 1 base from V and 2 from J, leaving 21 bases between them. The CDR3 coding sequence is TGTGCCTGGAGTGGAGACCCCTACCGGGGGATCACCTATAATTCACCCCTCCACTTT. Translated, it gives CAWSGDPYRGITYNSPLHF.

The rearrangement links TRBV7-2 to TRBJ2-3, with a possible D match to TRBD2 (6 bases). The CDR3 totals 16 residues. Germline CDR1 is SGHTA and CDR2 is FQGNSA. Trimming pared 6 bases from V and 8 bases from J, leaving 24 bases between. Here the CDR3 DNA reads TGTGCCAGCAGGGTAGGAGGGGTCAGAGCCACCGTTACGCAGTATTTT. It translates to CASRVGGVRATVTQYF.

CDR3 amino acids: CASSLRGLDGYGYTF. Written as DNA, the CDR3 is TGTGCCAGCAGCTTACGGGGTTTAGACGGGTATGGCTACACCTTC. J is TRBJ1-2 and V is TRBV11-2, with D unresolved. CDR1 and CDR2 (germline): SGHAT, FQNNGV. The CDR3 has 15 residues. Trimming removed 2 bases from V and 5 bases from J, with 15 bases in between.

The chain links TRBV19 to TRBJ2-5; no definite D call. CDR1 and CDR2 from the germline V gene are LNHDA and SQIVND (reference sequence). Trimming took off 10 bases at V and 1 base at J, with 13 bases between the two ends. CDR3 length equals 13 residues. The CDR3 nucleotides are TGTGCCAATAGCACGGCCATCCAAGAGACCCAGTACTTC. Its translation is CANSTAIQETQYF.

As to this clonotype: The junction shows a germline mismatch at one end, possibly a read error. This sequence joins TRBV20-1 and TRBJ2-2; 7 nucleotides align to TRBD2. CDR1 and CDR2 from the germline V gene are DFQATT and SNEGSKA (reference sequence). The CDR3 extends over 13 amino acids. The CDR3 region is CSAREQASGKLFF. The CDR3 DNA reads as TGCAGTGCTAGGGAACAGGCGAGCGGGAAGCTGTTCTTT.

The sample holds many counts of this clonotype. The chain has TRBV12-3 or TRBV12-4 and TRBJ1-6, with 8 positions matching TRBD1. V gave up 3 bases and J gave up 6 bases; unmatched junction bases: 7. This CDR3 has 16 amino acids. This CDR3 reads CASSFGTGRFNSPLHF. Written as DNA, the CDR3 is TGTGCCAGCAGTTTCGGGACAGGTCGTTTTAATTCACCCCTCCACTTT.

This clonotype was detected once. The chain has TRBV9 and TRBJ2-7; D is possibly TRBD2 (6 bases). This CDR3 contains 13 residues. From germline, CDR1 is SGDLS and CDR2 YYNGEE. The CDR3 protein is CASSVGGTGASFV. CDR3 DNA: TGTGCCAGCAGCGTAGGCGGGACGGGCGCCTCCTTCGTC.

Turning to this clonotype: An end of the junction differs from the germline gene, which may be a read error. The chain uses TRBV7-3 and TRBJ2-5, with no clear D. The CDR3 is made up of 16 amino acids. Germline assignment: CDR1 SGHTA and CDR2 FQGTGA. The CDR3 loop reads CASSLTPWRGEESQYF. CDR3 nucleotide sequence: TGTGCCAGCAGCTTAACGCCTTGGCGTGGTGAAGAGAGCCAGTACTTC.

This clonotype occurred many times. The chain is built from TRBV7-9 and TRBJ1-1; D might be TRBD1 (6 bases). The ends were cut back, 5 bases at V and 4 bases at J, with 14 bases in the middle. Germline V gene lookup returns CDR1 SEHNR and CDR2 FQNEAQ (reference sequence). The CDR3 is 14 amino acids. CDR3 in amino acids: CASSQQGESTEAFF. The CDR3 DNA reads TGTGCCAGCAGCCAACAGGGAGAAAGCACTGAAGCTTTCTTT.

Notes on this clonotype: One end of the junction is discordant with germline, which a read error may explain. J is TRBJ2-3 and V is TRBV2; 8 nucleotides align to TRBD2. CDR1 SNHLY and CDR2 FYNNEI come from the germline V gene. This CDR3 is built from 15 residues. This chain's CDR3 is CASSVREGSTDAQYF. The CDR3 coding sequence is TGTGCCAGCAGTGTCCGGGAGGGCTCCACAGATGCGCAGTATTTC.